One and the same sample provided the 21 T cell receptor beta chains below, sequenced in a study of neurological immune-mediated disorders. TCRdb re-called the 5' RACE reads through MiXCR, storing one row per CDR3 protein. The table shows around 25,000 distinct CDR3 sequences, with 2% to 3% occurring only once. What was sequenced was PBMCs. The receptors were sampled from a woman in her 50s with multiple sclerosis.

This clonotype appeared many times. The chain has TRBV9 and TRBJ2-2, with 7 bases matching TRBD2. J gave up 1 base and V 5 bases, and 2 bases lay outside the gene matches. Germline V lookup: CDR1 SGDLS, CDR2 YYNGEE. The CDR3 is made up of 14 amino acids. The CDR3 DNA follows: TGTGCCAGCAGGAGCGGGGTGAACACCGGGGAGCTGTTTTTT. Translation: CASRSGVNTGELFF.

V is TRBV20-1 and J is TRBJ2-3, with D hard to call. CDR3 size: 14 residues. Trimming cost V 3 bases and J 0 bases, with 10 bases left between them. Germline assignment: CDR1 DFQATT and CDR2 SNEGSKA (reference sequence). The DNA of the CDR3 is TGCAGTGCTAGGGGTGGGTTCAGCACAGATACGCAGTATTTT. The encoded protein is CSARGGFSTDTQYF.

In this sample, this clonotype is medium-sized (0.01 to 0.1%). J is TRBJ2-5 and V is TRBV5-1, with TRBD2 identical over 7 bases. The V and J ends lost 4 bases and 1 base, in that order; junction bases with no gene match: 4. This CDR3 comprises 14 residues. Germline V lookup: CDR1 SGHRS, CDR2 YFSETQ. The CDR3 sequence is CASSLRTSQETQYF. The CDR3 DNA follows: TGCGCCAGCAGCCTGAGGACTAGCCAAGAGACCCAGTACTTC.

On this clonotype itself: The junction and the germline gene differ at one end; a read error may be behind it. V is TRBV7-7 and J is TRBJ1-6; D ambiguous. Germline CDR1 reads SSHAT; CDR2 reads FNYEAQ (reference sequence). This CDR3 has 16 amino acids. DNA of the CDR3: TGTGCTAGCAGCTTAGGACGCATACAGTCGAATTCACCCCTCCACTTT. Residues: CASSLGRIQSNSPLHF. The whole variable domain, filled in from reference TRBV7-7 and TRBJ1-6, reads GAGVSQSPRYKVTKRGQDVTLRCDPISSHATLYWYQQALGQGPEFLTYFNYEAQPDKSGLPSDRFSAERPEGSISTLTIQRTEQRDSAMYRCASSLGRIQSNSPLHFGNGTRLTVT.

This clonotype was found many times. The chain recombines TRBV20-1 with TRBJ2-1; D not certain. Per the germline V gene, CDR1 is DFQATT and CDR2 is SNEGSKA (reference sequence). The CDR3 sequence is 12 residues long. Trimming shortened V by 0 bases and J by 5 bases, and 5 bases separated the two germline ends. This chain's CDR3 is CSARDKDNEQFF. The CDR3, as DNA: TGCAGTGCTAGAGATAAGGACAATGAGCAGTTCTTC.

The sample holds many counts of this clonotype. The chain is built from TRBV7-2 and TRBJ2-5; D gene ambiguous. This CDR3 spans 11 amino acids. V dropped 5 bases and J dropped 4 bases, with 5 bases sitting between them. Germline CDR1 reads SGHTA; CDR2 reads FQGNSA. The CDR3 DNA sequence: TGTGCCAGCAGCCCCGCAGAGACCCAGTACTTC. Encoded protein: CASSPAETQYF.

This clonotype has at least ten counts. V and J are TRBV21-1 and TRBJ1-2. TRBV21-1 is termed a pseudogene. The CDR3 is made up of 16 amino acids. The CDR3 loop reads CASSNRERASPYGYTF. In nucleotides, the CDR3 is TGTGCCAGCAGCAACAGGGAACGGGCCTCCCCCTATGGCTACACCTTC.

The chain is built from TRBV29-1 and TRBJ2-6; TRBD1 matches 7 bases. The CDR3 is 15 residues long. J was trimmed by 0 bases and V by 6 bases; bases with no gene match: 5. Germline CDR1 and CDR2: SQVTM and ANQGSEA. CDR3 nucleotide sequence: TGCAGCGTCGACAGGGACAGCTCTGGGGCCAACGTCCTGACTTTC. This encodes CSVDRDSSGANVLTF.

In this sample, this clonotype turned up many times. V usage is TRBV12-3 or TRBV12-4 and J usage is TRBJ1-2, with a weak D call TRBD1 (6 bases). The ends were cut back, 8 bases at V and 3 bases at J, with 7 bases in the middle. The CDR3 sequence is 11 residues long. The CDR3 sequence is CASSGDYGYTF. The CDR3 DNA reads TGTGCCAGCTCAGGGGACTATGGCTACACCTTC.

V gene TRBV6-2 or TRBV6-3 combines with J gene TRBJ1-2; 8 nucleotides agree with TRBD1. Germline CDR1 and CDR2: MNHEY and SVGEGT. The trim removed 5 bases at V and 4 bases at J, leaving 3 bases unmatched. This CDR3 is built from 13 residues. The CDR3 sequence: CASSETGAYGYTF. CDR3 nucleotides: TGTGCCAGCAGTGAGACAGGGGCCTATGGCTACACCTTC.

The sample holds a few counts of this clonotype. The conserved final phenylalanine or tryptophan is absent from the CDR3, which likely points to a read error. The gene calls are TRBV20-1 and TRBJ1-5, with D possibly TRBD1 on 5 matching bases. The germline V gene encodes CDR1 DFQATT and CDR2 SNEGSKA (reference sequence). The CDR3 has 14 amino acids. V was clipped by 7 bases and J by 2 bases, with 15 bases between them. CDR3 bases: TGCAGTGTCGTGACCGGGGGGGGCAATCAGCCCCAGCATAAT. Encoded protein: CSVVTGGGNQPQHN.

This clonotype was observed many times. The gene calls are TRBV5-1 and TRBJ1-3; D is ambiguous. V was pared by 4 bases and J by 8 bases, with 13 bases between. The germline gives CDR1 SGHRS, CDR2 YFSETQ. This CDR3 is 13 amino acids long. The CDR3 nucleotides read TGCGCCAGCAGCGTACCGGGATCGGACACCATATATTTT. It yields the protein CASSVPGSDTIYF.

This clonotype was seen many times. The rearrangement joins TRBV6-2 or TRBV6-3 to TRBJ1-5; D uncertain. V gave up 0 bases and J gave up 6 bases, with 6 bases separating them. This CDR3 spans 13 amino acids. Per the germline V gene, CDR1 is MNHEY and CDR2 is SVGEGT. CDR3 protein: CASSYSQVQPQHF. The CDR3 coding sequence is TGTGCCAGCAGTTACTCGCAGGTTCAGCCCCAGCATTTT.

This clonotype was seen ten or more times. The chain joins TRBV7-8 to TRBJ1-2; D is unclear. The CDR3 has 14 amino acids. Germline V gene lookup returns CDR1 SGHVS and CDR2 FQNEAQ. Trimming stripped 1 base from V and 7 bases from J, with 13 bases between. The CDR3 DNA reads as TGTGCCAGCAGCTTAGTCGGAGGGAGAGGTGGCTACACCTTC. Its protein is CASSLVGGRGGYTF.

This clonotype was detected only a few times. The V call is TRBV6-2 or TRBV6-3, the J call TRBJ2-7; either TRBD1 or TRBD2 may fit D (5 bases each). The germline V gene has CDR1 MNHEY and CDR2 SVGEGT. V was cut by 5 bases and J by 3 bases, with 23 bases left in between. The CDR3 extends over 17 amino acids. The DNA of the CDR3 is TGTGCCAGCAGTACCCCCTCCGGGACCCAACCGGACTACGAGCAGTACTTC. This gives the protein CASSTPSGTQPDYEQYF.

This clonotype was detected a few times. The chain combines TRBV12-3 or TRBV12-4 with TRBJ2-1, with no clear D. The CDR3 is 13 residues long. V gave up 9 bases and J gave up 7 bases, with 16 bases separating them. The CDR3 coding sequence is TGTGCCAGTAGCAAAAAAAAGTGGAATGAGCAGTTCTTC. Protein product: CASSKKKWNEQFF.

This clonotype has at least ten counts. The CDR3 region is CASSAQGNTEAFF. The CDR3, as DNA: TGTGCCAGCAGCGCACAGGGGAACACTGAAGCTTTCTTT. This chain uses TRBV12-3 or TRBV12-4 with TRBJ1-1; TRBD1 might be the D (6 bases). The CDR3 runs to 13 residues. The V end lost 6 bases, the J end lost 1 base, and 9 bases lay between the germline ends.

The sample holds many counts of this clonotype. This CDR3 reads CSAQGSGGKNIQYF. CDR3 in DNA: TGCAGCGCCCAAGGGTCGGGGGGCAAAAACATTCAGTACTTC. The rearrangement uses TRBV29-1 and TRBJ2-4; 7 bases are shared with TRBD2. The CDR3 totals 14 residues. Germline assignment: CDR1 SQVTM and CDR2 ANQGSEA. Trimming took 7 bases from V and 3 from J; bases not matched to a gene: 9.

This clonotype was counted at least ten times. The chain links TRBV20-1 to TRBJ2-1, with 11 bases that match TRBD2. The CDR3 length is 16 residues. The V gene's germline CDR1 is DFQATT and CDR2 SNEGSKA (reference sequence). The CDR3 reads CSAPRRGTSGNNEQFF. CDR3 nucleotides: TGCAGCGCTCCCCGGAGAGGGACTAGCGGAAACAATGAGCAGTTCTTC.

J is TRBJ2-6 and V is TRBV21-1. TRBV21-1 is labeled a pseudogene. The CDR3 covers 9 residues. The CDR3 loop is CASSTRTTF. Written as DNA, the CDR3 is TGTGCCAGCAGCACAAGGACGACTTTC.

This clonotype has a count of ten or more. V and J are TRBV29-1 and TRBJ1-2; D is unclear. Trimming removed 7 bases from V and 6 bases from J, with 12 bases in between. The CDR3 is made up of 11 amino acids. CDR1 and CDR2 from the germline V gene are SQVTM and ANQGSEA. CDR3 sequence: CSAGSVNGYTF. For the CDR3, the DNA is TGCAGCGCCGGATCTGTAAATGGCTACACCTTC.